The 27 T cell receptor beta chains in this list originate from one sample, sequenced in a study of post-analysis software for immune sequencing data. Their antigens remain unidentified. Each TCR beta cDNA library carried unique molecular identifiers. In TCRdb, the PCR reads were re-called with MiXCR into one record per CDR3 protein. The sample has hundreds of thousands of distinct CDR3 sequences; approximately 59% are singletons. Study results and caveats: About five TRBV segments were more frequent in patients than controls; TRBV5-6, TRBV5-1 and TRBV20-1 belonged to this group.

Input material: blood. The receptor source for this set is a girl aged 2 to 9 with multiple sclerosis.

This clonotype has a handful of counts. The chain recombines TRBV10-3 with TRBJ2-7; 8 nucleotides line up with TRBD1. The V segment lost 4 bases and the J segment 4 bases; nucleotides outside the gene matches: 6. CDR3 length: 14 residues. The germline CDR1 and CDR2 sequences are ENHRY and SYGVKD. CDR3 sequence reads: CAISGSGGMYEQYF. CDR3 sequence (DNA): TGTGCCATCAGTGGGTCAGGGGGCATGTACGAGCAGTACTTC.

With regard to this clonotype: An end of the junction does not agree with germline; a read error may underlie this. This chain uses TRBV12-3 or TRBV12-4 with TRBJ2-3, with TRBD1 matching 9 bases. This CDR3 is 16 amino acids long. The CDR3: CASSPAGTGSPDTQCF. CDR3 bases: TGTGCCAGCAGCCCGGCCGGGACAGGGTCCCCCGATACGCAGTGTTTT.

The table lists this clonotype with many counts. The rearrangement joins TRBV7-2 to TRBJ2-5; TRBD1 might be the D (6 bases). The length of the CDR3 is 15 residues. Germline-derived CDR1 and CDR2 are SGHTA and FQGNSA. Trimming pared 5 bases from V and 5 bases from J, leaving 18 bases between. The CDR3 DNA sequence: TGTGCCAGCAGCCGACCCCCGGGTCAGGGGGAGACCCAGTACTTC. Translating it yields CASSRPPGQGETQYF.

The chain uses TRBV6-6 and TRBJ1-1, with TRBD1 as a possible D gene (5 bases). This CDR3 is built from 14 residues. Trimming pared 6 bases from V and 0 bases from J, leaving 11 bases between. Germline V gene sequence: CDR1 MNHNY, CDR2 SVGAGI (reference sequence). The CDR3 nucleotides read TGTGCCAGCAGGACCGACAGCGTGAACACTGAAGCTTTCTTT. Encoded protein: CASRTDSVNTEAFF.

This clonotype is a singleton in its sample. The V call is TRBV7-2, the J call TRBJ1-1; D is ambiguous. The germline V gene encodes CDR1 SGHTA and CDR2 FQGNSA. There are 14 residues in the CDR3. V was pared by 6 bases and J by 2 bases, with 13 bases between. CDR3 nucleotides: TGTGCCAGCAGGAAGGTGGGCGGAAACACTGAAGCTTTCTTT. Translated: CASRKVGGNTEAFF.

V is TRBV7-9 and J is TRBJ2-3; maybe TRBD2 (5 bases). Germline assignment: CDR1 SEHNR and CDR2 FQNEAQ (reference sequence). The CDR3 is 15 amino acids. The V and J ends lost 3 bases and 2 bases respectively, with 12 bases between them. CDR3 in DNA: TGTGCCAGCAGCTTGGACCCGGGGTTCACAGATACGCAGTATTTT. It yields the protein CASSLDPGFTDTQYF.

This clonotype was observed once. The J gene is TRBJ2-1, the V gene TRBV29-1; 7 bases are shared with TRBD2. The CDR3 runs 13 residues. Germline V gene sequence: CDR1 SQVTM, CDR2 ANQGSEA. J lost 8 bases, V lost 5 bases, and 9 bases had no gene match. As DNA, the CDR3 is TGCAGCGTTCGGGCTAGCGGTTTCGATGAGCAGTTCTTC. Its protein product is CSVRASGFDEQFF.

The chain couples TRBV6-5 to TRBJ2-7; D not certain. Looked up from germline, CDR1 is MNHEY and CDR2 is SVGAGI. This CDR3 has 15 residues. Trimming took off 0 bases at V and 3 bases at J, with 12 bases between the two ends. The CDR3 nucleotides are TGTGCCAGCAGTTACTCATCGCCTGTAAACTACGAGCAGTACTTC. It encodes CASSYSSPVNYEQYF.

This chain connects TRBV7-2 to TRBJ1-5; 9 bases align to TRBD1. V shed 5 bases, J shed 1 base, and the junction held 12 bases outside the gene matches. Germline V CDR1 and CDR2: SGHTA, FQGNSA. This CDR3 spans 18 amino acids. This CDR3 reads CASSPWTGDPLSNQPQHF. CDR3 DNA sequence: TGTGCCAGCAGCCCTTGGACAGGGGACCCGTTAAGCAATCAGCCCCAGCATTTT.

V usage is TRBV12-3 or TRBV12-4 and J usage is TRBJ2-1; D assignment may be TRBD1 or TRBD2 (5 bases each). Deletions cut 7 bases from V and 2 bases from J, with 27 bases between. The CDR3 contains 19 residues. The CDR3 coding sequence is TGTGCCAGCATCGTTACAGGCTGGCTAGAAAAGGGACCCTACAATGAGCAGTTCTTC. It translates to CASIVTGWLEKGPYNEQFF.

The genes are TRBV5-1 and TRBJ2-1, with 7 bases fitting TRBD2. CDR3 length equals 15 residues. Trimming took 3 bases from V and 3 from J; bases not matched to a gene: 6. From germline, CDR1 is SGHRS and CDR2 YFSETQ. CDR3 residues: CASSSGRAFYNEQFF. Written as DNA, the CDR3 is TGCGCCAGCAGCTCAGGGAGGGCCTTCTACAATGAGCAGTTCTTC.

The chain uses TRBV12-3 or TRBV12-4 and TRBJ1-6; D is possibly TRBD1 (6 bases). The CDR3 is 12 residues long. V lost 6 bases to trimming and J lost 9 bases, with 9 bases between them. The CDR3 protein is CASRMTGSPLHF. The DNA for the CDR3 is TGTGCCAGCAGGATGACAGGTTCACCCCTCCACTTT.

The J gene is TRBJ2-5, the V gene TRBV7-2, with D uncertain. Deletions cut 2 bases from V and 4 bases from J, with 14 bases between. CDR1 is SGHTA and CDR2 is FQGNSA in the germline V gene. This CDR3 is 15 amino acids long. The CDR3 spells CASSLKTGLGETQYF. For the CDR3, the DNA is TGTGCCAGCAGCTTAAAAACTGGCTTGGGAGAGACCCAGTACTTC. Looking up the rest from reference TRBV7-2 and TRBJ2-5 gives the full variable domain: GAGVSQSPSNKVTEKGKDVELRCDPISGHTALYWYRQSLGQGLEFLIYFQGNSAPDKSGLPSDRFSAERTGGSVSTLTIQRTQQEDSAVYLCASSLKTGLGETQYFGPGTRLLVL.

This clonotype was recorded once. V and J are TRBV5-1 and TRBJ2-5; no clear D. Germline V lookup: CDR1 SGHRS, CDR2 YFSETQ. The V end lost 9 bases, the J end lost 0 bases, and 9 bases lay between the germline ends. This CDR3 is built from 12 residues. The CDR3 here is CATARDQETQYF. In DNA, the CDR3 is TGCGCCACGGCTCGGGACCAAGAGACCCAGTACTTC. The full variable domain, in which reference TRBV5-1 and TRBJ2-5 provide the parts outside the CDR3, is KAGVTQTPRYLIKTRGQQVTLSCSPISGHRSVSWYQQTPGQGLQFLFEYFSETQRNKGNFPGRFSGRQFSNSRSEMNVSTLELGDSALYLCATARDQETQYFGPGTRLLVL.

The genes are TRBV4-2 and TRBJ2-1; tentatively, D is TRBD2 (6 bases). This CDR3 is 14 amino acids long. The V and J ends lost 0 bases and 10 bases respectively, with 13 bases between them. Germline assignment: CDR1 LGHNA and CDR2 YNFKEQ. CDR3 nucleotides: TGTGCCAGCAGCCAAGATTTGAAAGCGGGCGAGCAGTTCTTC. Residues: CASSQDLKAGEQFF.

The chain couples TRBV6-2 or TRBV6-3 to TRBJ2-1, with D unresolved. Germline loops: CDR1 MNHEY, CDR2 SVGEGT. Deletions cut 0 bases from V and 3 bases from J, with 12 bases between. CDR3 length: 16 amino acids. The CDR3 is CASSYSNRAGYNEQFF. Written as DNA, the CDR3 is TGTGCCAGCAGTTACTCGAATCGGGCCGGCTACAATGAGCAGTTCTTC.

V usage is TRBV20-1 and J usage is TRBJ2-5, with no clear D. Trimming took off 3 bases at V and 5 bases at J, with 16 bases between the two ends. The CDR3 covers 14 residues. CDR1 and CDR2 (germline): DFQATT, SNEGSKA (reference sequence). The CDR3 DNA is TGCAGTGCTAGTGGGTATAGGGCATCGGAGACCCAGTACTTC. It is translated as CSASGYRASETQYF.

This clonotype has a single count. The gene calls are TRBV10-3 and TRBJ2-7, with a weak D call TRBD2 (6 bases). V lost 2 bases and J 3 bases, leaving 14 bases between the germline ends. Germline V gene sequence: CDR1 ENHRY, CDR2 SYGVKD. The CDR3 totals 15 residues. The CDR3 DNA sequence: TGTGCCATCAGTGAGCGGGGCGGGAACAACTACGAGCAGTACTTC. Protein sequence: CAISERGGNNYEQYF.

The chain combines TRBV5-1 with TRBJ2-3; D remains ambiguous. The CDR3 is 12 residues long. Trimming took off 5 bases at V and 6 bases at J, with 10 bases between the two ends. Germline loops: CDR1 SGHRS, CDR2 YFSETQ. The CDR3 spells CASSGGSDTQYF. CDR3 DNA: TGCGCCAGCAGTGGCGGCTCCGATACGCAGTATTTT.

CDR3 bases: TGTGCCAGCAGCCACACTAACAATGAGCAGTTCTTC. Translation gives CASSHTNNEQFF. The chain has TRBV7-8 and TRBJ2-1; D is unresolved. The length of the CDR3 is 12 residues. CDR1 and CDR2 (germline): SGHVS, FQNEAQ. V was shortened by 5 bases and J by 5 bases, with 7 bases between the two germline ends.

The chain combines TRBV29-1 with TRBJ1-2, with TRBD1 identical over 12 bases. There are 14 residues in the CDR3. The germline gives CDR1 SQVTM, CDR2 ANQGSEA. With 6 bases clipped from V and 4 bases from J, the junction kept 6 bases outside the gene matches. The CDR3 spells CSVPGTGGSYGYTF. In nucleotides, the CDR3 is TGCAGCGTCCCCGGGACAGGGGGCAGCTATGGCTACACCTTC.

The chain links TRBV9 to TRBJ1-6, with 9 bases matching TRBD1. Unmatched junction bases numbered 0, after V lost 0 bases and J lost 8 bases. This CDR3 has 14 amino acids. CDR1 is SGDLS and CDR2 is YYNGEE in the germline V gene. CDR3 DNA sequence: TGTGCCAGCAGCGTAGGGGACAGGGATTCACCCCTCCACTTT. Protein: CASSVGDRDSPLHF. Complete variable domain (other parts from reference TRBV9 and TRBJ1-6): DSGVTQTPKHLITATGQRVTLRCSPRSGDLSVYWYQQSLDQGLQFLIQYYNGEERAKGNILERFSAQQFPDLHSELNLSSLELGDSALYFCASSVGDRDSPLHFGNGTRLTVT.

The rearrangement uses TRBV12-3 or TRBV12-4 and TRBJ2-1; 11 bases match TRBD2. V lost 7 bases and J lost 2; bases outside the gene matches: 7. There are 16 residues in the CDR3. CDR3 loop: CASNLGLAETYNEQFF. The CDR3 DNA is TGTGCCAGCAACTTGGGACTAGCGGAGACCTACAATGAGCAGTTCTTC.

On this clonotype: One junction end disagrees with the germline gene, perhaps due to a read error. The chain employs TRBV6-5 and TRBJ2-3, with TRBD2 matching 8 bases. The CDR3 sequence is 14 residues long. CDR1 and CDR2 from the germline V gene are MNHEY and SVGAGI. This CDR3 reads CVSSPRAGGDTQYF. CDR3 DNA sequence: TGTGTCAGCAGCCCTAGGGCGGGGGGCGATACGCAGTATTTT.

V and J are TRBV11-1 and TRBJ2-1; 12 nucleotides line up with TRBD1. The CDR3 is made up of 15 amino acids. V lost 4 bases, J lost 7 bases, and 5 bases stayed unmatched. Germline V CDR1 and CDR2: SGHAT, FQDESV (reference sequence). The DNA for the CDR3 is TGTGCCAGCAGCTCCGGGACAGGGGGCTGGAATGAGCAGTTCTTC. It codes for CASSSGTGGWNEQFF.

As regards this clonotype: A read error may produce the germline difference seen at one junction end. The chain combines TRBV20-1 with TRBJ2-1; D remains ambiguous. CDR1 is DFQATT and CDR2 is SNEGSKA in the germline V gene (reference sequence). The CDR3 extends over 12 amino acids. The CDR3 DNA follows: TGCAGTGCGAGAGGCCTTGATAATGAGCAGTTCTTC. It translates to CSARGLDNEQFF.

The chain employs TRBV9 and TRBJ2-1; 10 positions match TRBD1. With 3 bases clipped from V and 8 bases from J, the junction kept 5 bases outside the gene matches. The CDR3 loop spans 14 amino acids. CDR1 is SGDLS and CDR2 is YYNGEE in the germline V gene. The CDR3: CASSGGQGEYEQFF. CDR3 DNA: TGTGCCAGCAGCGGAGGACAGGGGGAGTATGAGCAGTTCTTC.